The clone carrying this TCR beta chain turned up a few times. Its cognate antigen is unknown. The data belong to a study of T cells after yellow fever vaccination. Using its own MiXCR run on the 5' RACE reads, TCRdb lists one record per CDR3 protein. The repertoire holds approximately 330,000 distinct CDR3 sequences, with around an eighth as singletons. Germline V lookup: CDR1 SGHTA, CDR2 FQGNSA. Trimming cost V 5 bases and J 4 bases, with 15 bases left between them. There are 15 residues in the CDR3. Study-wide points: Abundant bulk-derived clonotypes could contaminate FACS-sorted repertoires.

The rearrangement links TRBV7-2 to TRBJ2-1; D may be TRBD2 (6 bases). This sample comprised CD4+ T cells sorted from PBMCs, obtained 15 days after the yellow fever booster vaccination. This receptor was identified in a man between 18 and 29 years old who received the YFV17D yellow fever vaccine. The CDR3 loop reads CASSRDFSPYNEQFF. DNA of the CDR3: TGTGCCAGCAGCCGGGACTTCTCGCCTTACAATGAGCAGTTCTTC.